This T cell receptor (beta chain) was identified during a study of PD-L1 blockade in urothelial cancer. Study at large: Researchers looked at the blood 3 weeks (second dose) and 6 weeks after treatment began. Findings and limits, study-wide: Tumor-associated blood clones were expanded more by durable-benefit patients at 3 weeks.

This CDR3 has 15 amino acids. Germline CDR1 is MNHEY and CDR2 is SVGAGI. The junction had 15 bases not matched to a gene; V was cut back by 6 bases and J by 7 bases. Details on this clone: The antigen is unknown.

The time point: peripheral blood 6 weeks after treatment start. Urothelial carcinoma, locally advanced or metastatic, affected the patients. Each individual provided 1 to 8 samples (taken pretreatment and on-treatment). This table comes from immunoSEQ multiplex PCR, and its TCRdb copy is limited to in-frame clones, with some not included. The sample gives roughly 32,000 clones, 89% of which show up once; approximately 8.1% is in the top ten. The genes are TRBV6-5 and TRBJ2-7; 7 bases agree with TRBD1. This TCR derives from a man older than 75 with urothelial cancer. Sequences were derived from PBMCs, sampled around atezolizumab (anti-PD-L1) treatment. This CDR3 reads CASRLDRQPVREQYF. The CDR3 DNA sequence: TGTGCCAGCAGGTTGGACAGGCAGCCCGTCAGGGAGCAGTACTTC.